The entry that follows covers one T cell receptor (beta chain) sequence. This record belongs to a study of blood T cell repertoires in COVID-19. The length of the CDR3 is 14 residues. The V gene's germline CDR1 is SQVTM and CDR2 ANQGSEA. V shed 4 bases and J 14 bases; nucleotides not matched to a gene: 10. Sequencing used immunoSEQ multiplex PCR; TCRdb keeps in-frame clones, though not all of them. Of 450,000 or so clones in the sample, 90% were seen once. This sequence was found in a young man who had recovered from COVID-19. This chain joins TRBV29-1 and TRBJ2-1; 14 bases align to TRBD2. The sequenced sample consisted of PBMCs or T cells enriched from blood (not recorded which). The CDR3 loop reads CSVVGGTSGSKEFF. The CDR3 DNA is TGCAGCGTTGTTGGAGGGACTAGCGGGAGCAAGGAGTTCTTC.